This entry is about one T cell receptor (beta chain). Sequencing used immunoSEQ multiplex PCR; TCRdb keeps in-frame clones, though not all of them. Of roughly 290,000 clones in the sample, around four fifths were seen once. The germline CDR1 and CDR2 sequences are LGHDT and YNNKEL (reference sequence). V dropped 4 bases and J dropped 7; count of bases not matched to a gene: 7. This CDR3 is 14 amino acids long. This entry is derived from a study of blood T cell repertoires in COVID-19. Study-level background: Nucleic acid was either cDNA or gDNA, and it came from T cells, B-cell-depleted T cells, or PBMCs.

J is TRBJ1-5 and V is TRBV3-1 (or the pseudogene TRBV3-2); 7 bases line up with TRBD1. The clonotype was recovered from a woman between 50 and 59 years old with active or convalescent COVID-19. The sequenced material came from peripheral blood. The CDR3: CASSLDRARQPQHF. For the CDR3, the DNA is TGTGCCAGCAGCCTAGACAGGGCTCGGCAGCCCCAGCATTTT.